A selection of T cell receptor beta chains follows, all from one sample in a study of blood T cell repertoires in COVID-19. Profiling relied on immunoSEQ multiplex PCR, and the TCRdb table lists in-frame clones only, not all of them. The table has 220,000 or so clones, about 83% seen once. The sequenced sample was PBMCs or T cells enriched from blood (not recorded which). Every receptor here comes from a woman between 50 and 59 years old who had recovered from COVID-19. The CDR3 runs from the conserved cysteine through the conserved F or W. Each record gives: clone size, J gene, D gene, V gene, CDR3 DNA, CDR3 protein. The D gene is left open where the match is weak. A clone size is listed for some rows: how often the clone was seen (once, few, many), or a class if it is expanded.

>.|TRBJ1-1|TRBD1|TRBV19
TGTGCCAGTGGGGACAGGGGGCTGTCGAACACTGAAGCTTTCTTT
CASGDRGLSNTEAFF
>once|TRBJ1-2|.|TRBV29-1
TGCAGCGTTGGCGCAGGGGCCGGTCGGAACTATGGCTACACCTTC
CSVGAGAGRNYGYTF
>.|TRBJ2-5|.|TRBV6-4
TGTGCCAGCAGTGAAAGAGGAGGGGAAGAGACCCAGTACTTC
CASSERGGEETQYF
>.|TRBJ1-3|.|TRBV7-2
TGTGCCAGCAGGACAGCTTCCTCTGGAAACACCATATATTTT
CASRTASSGNTIYF
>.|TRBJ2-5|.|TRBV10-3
TGTGCCATCAGTGAGCAGCAAGAGACCCAGTACTTC
CAISEQQETQYF
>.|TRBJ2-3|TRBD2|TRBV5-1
TGCGCCAGCAGCTCGGGGGGGTCCCCGGAAGATACGCAGTATTTT
CASSSGGSPEDTQYF
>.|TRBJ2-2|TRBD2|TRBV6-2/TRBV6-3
TGTGCCAGCAGTTACGTCGCGGGGGGCTTGGCGGGGGAGCTGTTTTTT
CASSYVAGGLAGELFF
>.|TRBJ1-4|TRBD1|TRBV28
TGTGCCAGCAGTGCCCCGGGACAGGGGGATGAAAAACTGTTTTTT
CASSAPGQGDEKLFF
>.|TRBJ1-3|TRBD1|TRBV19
TGTGCCAGTAACGACAGGGCCAACTCTGTTGGAAACACCATATATTTT
CASNDRANSVGNTIYF
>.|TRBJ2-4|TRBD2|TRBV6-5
TGTGCCAGCAGCCCGGTAGCGGGAGTGAGGAACATTCAGTACTTC
CASSPVAGVRNIQYF
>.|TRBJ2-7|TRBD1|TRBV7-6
TGTGCCAGCAGCCGAGGACAGGGGATCGTCTACGAGCAGTACTTC
CASSRGQGIVYEQYF
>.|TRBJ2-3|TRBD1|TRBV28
TGTGCCAGCAGTTTGGTGAGGGGGCGTAAAGATACGCAGTATTTT
CASSLVRGRKDTQYF
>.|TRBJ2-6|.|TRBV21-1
TGTGCCAGAGCAAAAGCGGGACCTGAGGGGGCCAACGTCCTGACTTTC
CARAKAGPEGANVLTF
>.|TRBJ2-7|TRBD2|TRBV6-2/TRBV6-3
TGTGCCAGCAGTTACTCGAGGCTAGCGGGAGACTACGAGCAGTACTTC
CASSYSRLAGDYEQYF
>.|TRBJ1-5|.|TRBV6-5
TGTGCCAGCGGTCAGGGGAGTCAGCCCCAGCATTTT
CASGQGSQPQHF
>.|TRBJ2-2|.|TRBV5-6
TGTGCCAGCAGCTTGTCCGGGGGTACCGGGGAGCTGTTTTTT
CASSLSGGTGELFF
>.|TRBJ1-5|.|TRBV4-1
TGCGCCAGCAGCCAAGCCCTAGGAGATAGCAATCAGCCCCAGCATTTT
CASSQALGDSNQPQHF
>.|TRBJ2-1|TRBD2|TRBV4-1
TGCGCCAGCAGACGCAGTAAAATAGCGGGAGGGCCAGCCGATATGGATGAGCAGTTCTTC
CASRRSKIAGGPADMDEQFF
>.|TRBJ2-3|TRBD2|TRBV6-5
TGTGCCAGCCTCCCTTCGGGGCGCGCGGGAGTTACGCAGTATTTT
CASLPSGRAGVTQYF
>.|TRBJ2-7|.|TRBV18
TGTGCCAGCTCACCAGCCACCCCCTCGGGCGAGCAGTACTTC
CASSPATPSGEQYF
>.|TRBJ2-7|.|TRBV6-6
TGTGCCAGCACGCGGGGCGGGGGCTTCTACGAGCAGTACTTC
CASTRGGGFYEQYF
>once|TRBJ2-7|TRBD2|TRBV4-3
TGCGCCAGCAGCCACCGACTAGCGGGAGGCCCCTACGAGCAGTACTTC
CASSHRLAGGPYEQYF
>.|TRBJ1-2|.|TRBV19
TGTGCCAGTAGTCCTGTAGGGGGATACCTCGGCTACACCTTC
CASSPVGGYLGYTF
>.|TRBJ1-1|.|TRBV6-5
TGTGCCAGCAGCCCGACAGCTTGGTCTGAAGCTTTCTTT
CASSPTAWSEAFF
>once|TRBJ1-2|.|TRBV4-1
TGCGCCAGCAGCCAAGGTTCAGGGAACTATGGCTACACCTTC
CASSQGSGNYGYTF
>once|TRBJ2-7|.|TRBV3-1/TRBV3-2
TGTGCCAGCAGCCAACTAAACGAGCAGTACTTC
CASSQLNEQYF
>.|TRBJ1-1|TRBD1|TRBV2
TGTGCCAGCAGTCATGAATGGGACAGGGGGCGAGTGAACACTGAAGCTTTCTTT
CASSHEWDRGRVNTEAFF
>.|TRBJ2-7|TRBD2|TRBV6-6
TGTGCCAGCATGCCTAGCGGGGGTTACGAGCAGTACTTC
CASMPSGGYEQYF